A single sample gave rise to the 19 T cell receptor beta chains below, sequenced in a study of blood T cell repertoires in COVID-19. Produced via immunoSEQ multiplex PCR; TCRdb's table is partial and in-frame only. The sample contains around 230,000 clones, 75% to 85% of which appear only once. Sequenced sample: peripheral blood. The receptors here all came from a man between 50 and 59 years old with COVID-19, enrolled during active disease.

The chain joins TRBV7-2 to TRBJ2-7, with D perhaps TRBD1 (5 bases). The CDR3 is made up of 15 amino acids. The germline V gene has CDR1 SGHTA and CDR2 FQGNSA. Trimming removed 1 base at V and 3 bases at J, with 13 bases between. Here the CDR3 DNA reads TGTGCCAGCAGCTTAGTCTCCAGGGCAAACTACGAGCAGTACTTC. Its translation: CASSLVSRANYEQYF.

The CDR3 region is CASSIQDGSYGYTF. The CDR3 DNA reads as TGTGCCAGCAGCATACAGGATGGCAGCTATGGCTACACCTTC. The chain is built from TRBV9 and TRBJ1-2, with D maybe TRBD1 (5 bases). CDR1 is SGDLS, CDR2 YYNGEE, per germline. The CDR3 has 14 amino acids. V lost 4 bases and J lost 4, with 14 bases in between.

The chain employs TRBV7-2 and TRBJ2-5; 14 bases are a match to TRBD2. The ends lost 6 bases at V and 0 bases at J; junction bases unmatched: 9. CDR3 length: 18 residues. In germline, CDR1 is SGHTA, CDR2 FQGNSA. Written as DNA, the CDR3 is TGTGCCAGCAGGGCCGGGACTAGCGGGGGAATTTACCAAGAGACCCAGTACTTC. Its protein is CASRAGTSGGIYQETQYF.

The CDR3 loop is CASSLAGTIYEQYF. CDR3 in DNA: TGTGCCAGCAGCTTGGCAGGGACAATCTACGAGCAGTACTTC. This rearrangement joins TRBV5-4 to TRBJ2-7; D is possibly TRBD1 (6 bases). Per germline, CDR1 SGHNT and CDR2 YYREEE (reference sequence). Between the trimmed V and J ends, which lost 0 bases and 3 bases, there was a span of 10 bases. The CDR3 covers 14 residues. The entire variable domain, with the rest obtained from reference TRBV5-4 and TRBJ2-7, is as follows: ETGVTQSPTHLIKTRGQQVTLRCSSQSGHNTVSWYQQALGQGPQFIFQYYREEENGRGNFPPRFSGLQFPNYSSELNVNALELDDSALYLCASSLAGTIYEQYFGPGTRLTVT.

The V and J genes are TRBV3-1 (or the pseudogene TRBV3-2) and TRBJ2-5; TRBD2 matches at 8 bases. V lost 4 bases, J lost 4 bases, and 8 bases stayed unmatched. Germline V gene sequence: CDR1 LGHDT, CDR2 YNNKEL (reference sequence). There are 15 residues in the CDR3. The CDR3 spells CASSPHGGGPETQYF. As DNA, the CDR3 is TGTGCCAGCAGCCCCCACGGCGGGGGGCCAGAGACCCAGTACTTC.

This rearrangement joins TRBV6-5 to TRBJ1-1, with TRBD1 as a possible D gene (5 bases). The V end was cut by 6 bases, the J end by 5 bases, with 19 bases between. The CDR3 length is 15 residues. Germline CDR1 is MNHEY and CDR2 is SVGAGI. The chain's CDR3 is CASRTLGGVGTEAFF. CDR3 bases: TGTGCCAGCAGGACCCTTGGGGGGGTGGGGACTGAAGCTTTCTTT.

V and J are TRBV2 and TRBJ1-1; the D is unclear. The CDR3 runs 14 residues. V was cut by 7 bases and J by 3 bases, with 15 bases left in between. Germline CDR1 and CDR2: SNHLY and FYNNEI. The CDR3 DNA follows: TGTGCCAGCAATGACCCATCCGTAGACACTGAAGCTTTCTTT. Translating gives CASNDPSVDTEAFF.

This clone was recorded once. The germline gene is not matched at one end of the junction; a read error may be the cause. The chain links TRBV7-7 to TRBJ2-1; 12 positions match TRBD2. This CDR3 has 15 amino acids. CDR1 and CDR2 (germline): SSHAT, FNYEAQ (reference sequence). The CDR3 loop reads CASSQTSGRLNEQFF. Here the CDR3 DNA reads TGTGCTAGCAGCCAGACTAGCGGGAGACTTAATGAGCAGTTCTTC.

V is TRBV11-2 and J is TRBJ2-5, with D tentatively TRBD2 (5 bases). Germline V gene sequence: CDR1 SGHAT, CDR2 FQNNGV. This CDR3 comprises 11 residues. V gave up 6 bases and J gave up 7 bases, with 9 bases separating them. For the CDR3, the DNA is TGTGCCAGCAGTGCGGGCGGGACCCAGTACTTC. This encodes CASSAGGTQYF.

The rearrangement links TRBV4-1 to TRBJ2-2; the D gene is possibly TRBD1 (6 bases). The CDR3 loop spans 16 amino acids. Trimming pared 6 bases from V and 1 base from J, leaving 15 bases between. In germline, CDR1 is MGHRA, CDR2 YSYEKL. The CDR3 DNA sequence: TGCGCCAGCAGGCCAAACAGGGCCGGGAACACCGGGGAGCTGTTTTTT. It encodes CASRPNRAGNTGELFF.

The chain couples TRBV19 to TRBJ1-2; 10 bases are a match to TRBD1. This CDR3 is 14 amino acids long. With 5 bases clipped from V and 5 bases from J, the junction kept 5 bases outside the gene matches. Germline V gene data show CDR1 as LNHDA and CDR2 as SQIVND (reference sequence). The CDR3 region is CASSSGTGEYGYTF. Written as DNA, the CDR3 is TGTGCCAGTAGTTCCGGGACAGGGGAGTATGGCTACACCTTC.

The rearrangement joins TRBV10-2 to TRBJ2-5; D may be TRBD1 (6 bases). The CDR3 length is 15 residues. V was trimmed by 5 bases and J by 4 bases, leaving 17 bases between them. The germline V gene encodes CDR1 WSHSY and CDR2 SAAADI. The CDR3 nucleotides are TGCGCCAGCAGTTCGACCGAAAGGGGGATAGAGACCCAGTACTTC. This encodes CASSSTERGIETQYF.

V gene TRBV10-3 combines with J gene TRBJ2-5; D unresolved. Trimming took 2 bases from V and 4 from J, leaving 5 bases between them. Germline lookup yields CDR1 ENHRY and CDR2 SYGVKD. The CDR3 consists of 12 residues. The CDR3 here is CAISEERETQYF. In nucleotides, the CDR3 is TGTGCCATCAGTGAGGAGAGAGAGACCCAGTACTTC.

The rearrangement joins TRBV19 to TRBJ2-1; TRBD2 aligns across 7 bases. The V segment lost 8 bases and the J segment 5 bases; nucleotides outside the gene matches: 9. Looked up from germline, CDR1 is LNHDA and CDR2 is SQIVND (reference sequence). The CDR3 runs 14 residues. The CDR3 is CASHGWGGNNEQFF. The CDR3 region has the DNA TGTGCCAGTCACGGGTGGGGGGGAAACAATGAGCAGTTCTTC.

This chain connects TRBV7-9 to TRBJ2-1; weak D call: TRBD1 (5 bases). This CDR3 comprises 17 residues. Germline V gene sequence: CDR1 SEHNR, CDR2 FQNEAQ (reference sequence). Between the trimmed V and J ends, which lost 2 bases and 1 base, there was a span of 15 bases. The CDR3 loop is CASSLWVGRRSYNEQFF. As DNA, the CDR3 is TGTGCCAGCAGCTTATGGGTGGGGCGGAGATCCTACAATGAGCAGTTCTTC. Looking up the rest from reference TRBV7-9 and TRBJ2-1 gives the full variable domain: DTGVSQNPRHKITKRGQNVTFRCDPISEHNRLYWYRQTLGQGPEFLTYFQNEAQLEKSRLLSDRFSAERPKGSFSTLEIQRTEQGDSAMYLCASSLWVGRRSYNEQFFGPGTRLTVL.

V and J are TRBV6-2 or TRBV6-3 and TRBJ2-7; D possibly corresponds to TRBD1 (6 bases). The CDR3 is 13 residues long. Trimming shortened V by 6 bases and J by 7 bases, and 16 bases separated the two germline ends. From germline, CDR1 is MNHEY and CDR2 SVGEGT. The DNA for the CDR3 is TGTGCCAGCAGCAGCACAGGGTCGGGGGAGCAGTACTTC. Protein product: CASSSTGSGEQYF.

The rearrangement joins TRBV7-8 to TRBJ1-1; 7 nucleotides agree with TRBD1. The CDR3 totals 16 residues. Germline CDR1 and CDR2: SGHVS and FQNEAQ. Trimming took 6 bases from V and 4 from J; bases not matched to a gene: 14. The CDR3 region is CASREFRGIAVTEAFF. CDR3 coding DNA: TGTGCCAGCAGAGAATTCAGGGGGATTGCGGTCACTGAAGCTTTCTTT.

DNA of the CDR3: TGTGCCAGCAGCCAAGTCGTTCGGGCTAACTATGGCTACACCTTC. It encodes CASSQVVRANYGYTF. J is TRBJ1-2 and V is TRBV3-1 (or the pseudogene TRBV3-2); D gene unclear. This CDR3 is built from 15 residues. Trimming left V 1 base short and J 0 bases short, with 9 bases between. CDR1 is LGHDT and CDR2 is YNNKEL in the germline V gene (reference sequence).

The V and J genes are TRBV5-5 and TRBJ1-6, with a possible D match to TRBD1 (5 bases). V shed 1 base and J shed 11 bases, with 19 bases lying between them. The CDR3 covers 16 residues. Per the germline V gene, CDR1 is SGHKS and CDR2 is YYEKEE (reference sequence). Here the CDR3 reads CASSLRTWDSRAPLHF. The DNA of the CDR3 is TGTGCCAGCAGCTTGAGGACGTGGGACTCTAGGGCACCCCTCCACTTT. Together with reference TRBV5-5 and TRBJ1-6, the CDR3 gives the full variable domain: DAGVTQSPTHLIKTRGQQVTLRCSPISGHKSVSWYQQVLGQGPQFIFQYYEKEERGRGNFPDRFSARQFPNYSSELNVNALLLGDSALYLCASSLRTWDSRAPLHFGNGTRLTVT.